This T cell receptor (beta chain) comes out of a study of blood T cell repertoires in COVID-19. Study information: The cDNA or gDNA used as material had been derived from T cells, B-cell-depleted T cells, or PBMCs.

This CDR3 has 15 amino acids. Germline V gene data show CDR1 as SGHDN and CDR2 as FVKESK. Trimming at V came to 2 bases and at J to 4 bases, leaving 3 bases not matched to a gene. Study processing details: Quantification of nucleated cells was approximated via reference gene primer amplification. Generated by immunoSEQ multiplex PCR, the TCRdb table keeps only in-frame clones and is missing some. The D gene and trimming were derived from the DNA, and the V and J assignments and clone size from that table. The sample holds about 210,000 clones, almost 85% seen once. This clonotype was obtained from a woman between 50 and 59 years old with active or convalescent COVID-19. The chain combines TRBV14 with TRBJ2-1; 9 bases match TRBD2. Source material: peripheral blood. In DNA, the CDR3 is TGTGCCAGCAGCCAATCTAGCGGGGCTTACAATGAGCAGTTCTTC. This codes for CASSQSSGAYNEQFF. The whole variable domain, filled in from reference TRBV14 and TRBJ2-1, reads EAGVTQFPSHSVIEKGQTVTLRCDPISGHDNLYWYRRVMGKEIKFLLHFVKESKQDESGMPNNRFLAERTGGTYSTLKVQPAELEDSGVYFCASSQSSGAYNEQFFGPGTRLTVL.